This T cell receptor beta chain was sequenced in a study of PD-1 blockade in mismatch repair-deficient tumors (TCRdb year 2017). Turning to the overall study: The trial enrolled about 90 consecutive patients with roughly 13 mismatch repair-deficient cancer types between September 2013 and September 2016, all previously treated and progressing. Tumor-associated T cell clones in the peripheral blood of patients responding to PD-1 blockade were tracked using deep sequencing of TCR CDR3 regions.

Broad study findings and their caveats: Rapid expansion after pembrolizumab followed by contraction, generally before radiologic responses, was shown by tumor-resident clones, which were often undetectable in blood before treatment.

Looking up the germline V gene (reference sequence) yields CDR1 WNHNN and CDR2 SYGVQD. V ends up 4 bases short and J 2 bases short, with an unmatched junction base count of 11. Including the terminal cysteine and phenylalanine, the CDR3 comprises 16 residues. CDR3 DNA is the only sequence kept; it has 48 bases, read in frame from the first base. The library was generated by the immunoSEQ multiplex PCR assay. Sourced from immuneACCESS, this table was stored by TCRdb with only in-frame sequences that have V and J called. A share of the clones is absent; for the studies checked, an unresolved V gene accounts for under half, and the remainder has no known explanation. The sample yields tens of thousands of clones; roughly 80% were counted once. Jointly, the top ten make up nearly 5.5% of the sample. For every enrolled patient, mismatch repair deficiency was confirmed by either polymerase chain reaction or immunohistochemistry. A few patients who responded to pembrolizumab therapy underwent TCR sequencing. The phase II trial prospectively tested pembrolizumab PD-1 blockade in advanced mismatch repair-deficient cancers regardless of tissue of origin. Peripheral blood T cell samples were gathered serially, both before PD-1 blockade started and at multiple time points afterward. Blood sampling time points were reported as weeks after the first dose of pembrolizumab.

Note on this clone: Its antigen specificity is not known. No clone much larger than this one lies a single base away; base qualities are absent.

This receptor was identified in an adult with mismatch repair-deficient cancer. The source material was peripheral blood, sampled 2 weeks after starting pembrolizumab. Recombination joined TRBV10-1 with TRBJ2-7, and 7 junctional nucleotides match TRBD1. DNA sequence: TGCGCCAGCAGTGTTGGGACAGAAACTACCCCCTACGAGCAGTACTTC. The translation is CASSVGTETTPYEQYF.